These 32 T cell receptor beta chains were all obtained from the same sample, sequenced in a study of T cell responses to AZD1222 COVID-19 vaccine. Only in-frame clones appear in the TCRdb table, and some are missing; sequencing was by immunoSEQ multiplex PCR. The table includes fewer than 200,000 clones, roughly 89% detected once. The specimen was peripheral blood, collected 28 days after the second AZD1222 dose. The receptors stem from an adult who received the AZD1222 COVID-19 vaccine.

The genes are TRBV4-1 and TRBJ2-7; TRBD1 matches 7 bases. The CDR3 is made up of 15 amino acids. J lost 2 bases, V lost 3 bases, and 7 bases had no gene match. Germline-derived CDR1 and CDR2 are MGHRA and YSYEKL. CDR3: CASSQIDRAAYEQYF. CDR3 bases: TGCGCCAGCAGCCAGATAGACAGGGCGGCCTACGAGCAGTACTTC.

The chain has TRBV15 and TRBJ1-5; D perhaps matches TRBD1 (6 bases). Germline-derived CDR1 and CDR2 are LNHNV and YYDKDF (reference sequence). V was pared by 1 base and J by 8 bases, with 15 bases between. The CDR3 spans 15 residues. The CDR3 bases are TGTGCCACCAGCAGAGGGGCCCAGGGGAAAGAGCCCCAGCATTTT. Its translation is CATSRGAQGKEPQHF. Combining the CDR3 with reference TRBV15 and TRBJ1-5 gives the whole variable domain DAMVIQNPRYQVTQFGKPVTLSCSQTLNHNVMYWYQQKSSQAPKLLFHYYDKDFNNEADTPDNFQSRRPNTSFCFLDIRSPGLGDTAMYLCATSRGAQGKEPQHFGDGTRLSIL.

The chain has TRBV5-6 and TRBJ1-5; D remains ambiguous. This CDR3 comprises 13 residues. Germline assignment: CDR1 SGHDT and CDR2 YYEEEE. The germline V and J ends were trimmed by 4 bases and 6 bases, with 11 bases remaining between them. The CDR3 nucleotides read TGTGCCAGCAGCGAACACCCTGGTCAGCCCCAGCATTTT. Protein: CASSEHPGQPQHF.

The V gene is TRBV27, the J gene TRBJ1-5; possibly TRBD1 for D (5 bases). Trimming cost V 3 bases and J 4 bases, with 19 bases left between them. The germline V gene has CDR1 MNHEY and CDR2 SMNVEV (reference sequence). The CDR3 covers 17 residues. CDR3 sequence reads: CASSFSPPDRSNQPQHF. The CDR3 DNA reads as TGTGCCAGCAGTTTCAGCCCCCCCGACAGATCAAATCAGCCCCAGCATTTT.

In this sample, this clone turned up once. The chain employs TRBV7-9 and TRBJ1-1; D may be TRBD1 (6 bases). From germline, CDR1 is SEHNR and CDR2 FQNEAQ (reference sequence). V lost 5 bases to trimming and J lost 1 base, with 8 bases between them. The CDR3 runs to 13 residues. CDR3 in amino acids: CASSQGQNTEAFF. The CDR3 coding sequence is TGTGCCAGCAGCCAGGGACAGAACACTGAAGCTTTCTTT.

The chain uses TRBV18 and TRBJ1-5; 12 nucleotides match TRBD1. CDR1 is KGHSH and CDR2 is LQKENI in the germline V gene. The CDR3 consists of 15 residues. With 5 bases clipped from V and 6 bases from J, the junction kept 5 bases outside the gene matches. The CDR3 reads CASSGTGGDFQPQHF. In DNA, the CDR3 is TGTGCCAGCTCAGGGACAGGGGGCGATTTTCAGCCCCAGCATTTT.

The rearrangement links TRBV12-5 to TRBJ1-4, with D possibly being TRBD1 (5 bases). This CDR3 spans 17 amino acids. V was shortened by 0 bases and J by 2 bases, with 13 bases between the two germline ends. The V gene's germline CDR1 is LGHNT and CDR2 FRNRAP. The CDR3: CASGLVVGRDTNEKLFF. The CDR3 coding sequence is TGTGCTAGTGGTTTGGTCGTGGGGCGGGATACTAATGAAAAACTGTTTTTT.

This sequence joins TRBV6-5 and TRBJ1-2; TRBD1 agrees at 7 bases. V dropped 6 bases and J dropped 4; count of bases not matched to a gene: 11. Germline CDR1 MNHEY, CDR2 SVGAGI. CDR3 length equals 15 residues. CDR3 loop: CASSLPGGSSYGYTF. In nucleotides, the CDR3 is TGTGCCAGCAGCCTACCAGGGGGTTCCTCCTATGGCTACACCTTC.

V and J are TRBV6-2 or TRBV6-3 and TRBJ2-7; 7 bases are shared with TRBD1. Germline V gene lookup returns CDR1 MNHEY and CDR2 SVGEGT. Losses at the gene ends were 3 bases for V and 2 bases for J; bases not matched to a gene: 4. This CDR3 has 14 amino acids. CDR3 coding DNA: TGTGCCAGCAGTTATGGGACAGACCCCTACGAGCAGTACTTC. Its translation: CASSYGTDPYEQYF.

This clone was seen a few times. The rearrangement uses TRBV5-1 and TRBJ2-2; unclear D gene. V was shortened by 4 bases and J by 1 base, with 11 bases between the two germline ends. Germline-derived CDR1 and CDR2 are SGHRS and YFSETQ. This CDR3 contains 15 residues. The CDR3 loop reads CASSPNALNTGELFF. CDR3 coding DNA: TGCGCCAGCAGCCCGAACGCCCTGAACACCGGGGAGCTGTTTTTT.

V gene TRBV20-1 combines with J gene TRBJ2-7; possible D gene TRBD2, 5 bases. CDR3 size: 11 residues. Trimming took off 6 bases at V and 5 bases at J, with 11 bases between the two ends. The germline V gene encodes CDR1 DFQATT and CDR2 SNEGSKA (reference sequence). In DNA, the CDR3 is TGCAGTGCGCCGAGGGAGAACGAGCAGTACTTC. Its translation: CSAPRENEQYF.

The J gene is TRBJ2-7, the V gene TRBV3-1 (or the pseudogene TRBV3-2), with TRBD2 matching 7 bases. This CDR3 contains 15 residues. V dropped 2 bases and J dropped 3; count of bases not matched to a gene: 7. The V gene's germline CDR1 is LGHDT and CDR2 YNNKEL (reference sequence). CDR3 coding DNA: TGTGCCAGCAGCCAATTGAGCGGGAAACTCTACGAGCAGTACTTC. Its translation is CASSQLSGKLYEQYF.

The rearrangement links TRBV18 to TRBJ2-5; D unclear. Deletions cut 6 bases from V and 2 bases from J, with 4 bases between. The V gene's germline CDR1 is KGHSH and CDR2 LQKENI. The CDR3 has 11 amino acids. The CDR3 protein is CASSLQETQYF. The CDR3 DNA follows: TGTGCCAGCTCCCTTCAAGAGACCCAGTACTTC.

J is TRBJ1-3 and V is TRBV4-2; D call uncertain. V lost 0 bases and J 4 bases, leaving 10 bases between the germline ends. The CDR3 is 15 residues long. Germline V gives CDR1 LGHNA, CDR2 YNFKEQ. Here the CDR3 reads CASSQDVLPGNTIYF. CDR3 nucleotide sequence: TGTGCCAGCAGCCAAGATGTTCTCCCCGGAAACACCATATATTTT.

The chain couples TRBV3-1 (or the pseudogene TRBV3-2) to TRBJ1-4; D is ambiguous. CDR1 is LGHDT, CDR2 YNNKEL, per germline (reference sequence). V lost 1 base to trimming and J lost 1 base, with 7 bases between them. The CDR3 runs 15 residues. The CDR3: CASSQVVLTNEKLFF. CDR3 DNA: TGTGCCAGCAGCCAAGTTGTCTTAACTAATGAAAAACTGTTTTTT.

The chain carries TRBV5-6 and TRBJ1-1; no firm D call. This CDR3 has 14 residues. Trimming removed 4 bases from V and 0 bases from J, with 10 bases in between. CDR1 and CDR2 (germline): SGHDT, YYEEEE. CDR3 loop: CASSHVLVNTEAFF. The CDR3 coding sequence is TGTGCCAGCAGCCACGTACTAGTGAACACTGAAGCTTTCTTT.

The chain has TRBV6-5 and TRBJ1-1, with 8 bases matching TRBD1. The CDR3 loop spans 13 amino acids. J gave up 1 base and V 6 bases, and 1 base lay outside the gene matches. The germline V gene has CDR1 MNHEY and CDR2 SVGAGI. CDR3 region: CASRGQANTEAFF. CDR3 in DNA: TGTGCCAGCAGGGGACAGGCGAACACTGAAGCTTTCTTT.

The chain links TRBV28 to TRBJ2-7; D not certain. This CDR3 has 15 amino acids. The V end lost 2 bases, the J end lost 0 bases, and 11 bases lay between the germline ends. Germline V gives CDR1 MDHEN, CDR2 SYDVKM. CDR3 DNA: TGTGCCAGCAGTTTAGTAAGTGCACCCTCCTACGAGCAGTACTTC. Its translation is CASSLVSAPSYEQYF. The full variable domain, in which reference TRBV28 and TRBJ2-7 provide the parts outside the CDR3, is DVKVTQSSRYLVKRTGEKVFLECVQDMDHENMFWYRQDPGLGLRLIYFSYDVKMKEKGDIPEGYSVSREKKERFSLILESASTNQTSMYLCASSLVSAPSYEQYFGPGTRLTVT.

This sequence joins TRBV5-4 and TRBJ2-1; 7 bases are a match to TRBD1. The CDR3 length is 13 residues. Germline loops: CDR1 SGHNT, CDR2 YYREEE (reference sequence). J gave up 5 bases and V 4 bases, and 3 bases lay outside the gene matches. CDR3 coding DNA: TGTGCCAGCAGCAGGGGACAGAACAATGAGCAGTTCTTC. The encoded protein is CASSRGQNNEQFF. The full variable domain, completed using reference TRBV5-4 and TRBJ2-1, is ETGVTQSPTHLIKTRGQQVTLRCSSQSGHNTVSWYQQALGQGPQFIFQYYREEENGRGNFPPRFSGLQFPNYSSELNVNALELDDSALYLCASSRGQNNEQFFGPGTRLTVL.

The J gene is TRBJ1-3, the V gene TRBV7-6, with 8 positions matching TRBD1. V dropped 5 bases and J dropped 0; count of bases not matched to a gene: 3. This CDR3 region has 15 residues. Germline loops: CDR1 SGHVS, CDR2 FNYEAQ. CDR3 residues: CASSPTGGSGNTIYF. The CDR3, as DNA: TGTGCCAGCAGCCCCACAGGGGGCTCTGGAAACACCATATATTTT. The whole variable domain, remainder taken from reference TRBV7-6 and TRBJ1-3, is GAGVSQSPRYKVTKRGQDVALRCDPISGHVSLYWYRQALGQGPEFLTYFNYEAQQDKSGLPNDRFSAERPEGSISTLTIQRTEQRDSAMYRCASSPTGGSGNTIYFGEGSWLTVV.

The gene calls are TRBV19 and TRBJ1-5; D gene unclear. Germline V lookup: CDR1 LNHDA, CDR2 SQIVND (reference sequence). Deletions cut 2 bases from V and 2 bases from J, with 19 bases between. CDR3 length: 18 residues. CDR3 sequence (DNA): TGTGCCAGTAGTATAATCCCTCAGAGGGTGAGGGGCAATCAGCCCCAGCATTTT. This sequence encodes CASSIIPQRVRGNQPQHF.

CDR3 protein: CAYLFTGDGDGYTF. CDR3 in DNA: TGTGCCTACTTATTTACAGGAGACGGGGATGGCTACACCTTC. The chain combines TRBV30 with TRBJ1-2, with D perhaps TRBD1 (5 bases). CDR1 and CDR2 from the germline V gene are GTSNPN and SVGIG (reference sequence). This CDR3 is 14 amino acids long. V lost 7 bases and J lost 6, with 21 bases in between. The variable domain in full, with the rest retrieved from reference TRBV30 and TRBJ1-2, is SQTIHQWPATLVQPVGSPLSLECTVEGTSNPNLYWYRQAAGRGLQLLFYSVGIGQISSEVPQNLSASRPQDRQFILSSKKLLLSDSGFYLCAYLFTGDGDGYTFGSGTRLTVV.

This chain uses TRBV24-1 with TRBJ2-1, with 13 nucleotides matching TRBD2. After removal of 9 bases from V and 14 bases from J, the junction contained 6 bases not matched to a gene. Germline lookup yields CDR1 KGHDR and CDR2 SFDVKD. The CDR3 spans 12 residues. DNA for the CDR3: TGTGCCACCCAACTAGCGGGGGGGCCTAAGTTCTTC. Encoded protein: CATQLAGGPKFF.

V and J are TRBV18 and TRBJ2-6; 9 nucleotides align to TRBD1. Trimming cost V 4 bases and J 3 bases; bases outside gene matches: 4. The CDR3 totals 16 residues. CDR1 KGHSH and CDR2 LQKENI come from the germline V gene. This chain's CDR3 is CASSHGTGFGANVLTF. The CDR3 nucleotides read TGTGCCAGCTCACACGGGACAGGGTTTGGGGCCAACGTCCTGACTTTC.

This chain uses TRBV10-3 with TRBJ1-1; TRBD1 is a possible D gene (6 bases). The CDR3 loop spans 16 amino acids. V dropped 2 bases and J dropped 4 bases, with 17 bases sitting between them. Germline values: CDR1 ENHRY, CDR2 SYGVKD. The CDR3 here is CAISEGTSVIGTEAFF. CDR3 DNA: TGTGCCATCAGTGAGGGGACATCCGTGATTGGCACTGAAGCTTTCTTT.

The chain is built from TRBV9 and TRBJ1-4; 11 nucleotides agree with TRBD1. V lost 0 bases and J lost 7; bases outside the gene matches: 11. This CDR3 contains 18 residues. Germline V gene data show CDR1 as SGDLS and CDR2 as YYNGEE. This chain's CDR3 is CASSVGRTGGGVGEKLFF. The CDR3 nucleotides read TGTGCCAGCAGCGTAGGAAGGACAGGGGGCGGTGTCGGTGAAAAACTGTTTTTT. Looking up the rest from reference TRBV9 and TRBJ1-4 gives the full variable domain: DSGVTQTPKHLITATGQRVTLRCSPRSGDLSVYWYQQSLDQGLQFLIQYYNGEERAKGNILERFSAQQFPDLHSELNLSSLELGDSALYFCASSVGRTGGGVGEKLFFGSGTQLSVL.

CDR3 in amino acids: CASSPPAGWDTEAFF. The DNA of the CDR3 is TGTGCCAGCAGTCCCCCGGCAGGGTGGGACACTGAAGCTTTCTTT. The rearrangement joins TRBV6-2 or TRBV6-3 to TRBJ1-1, with D perhaps TRBD1 (5 bases). V lost 5 bases and J lost 3, with 16 bases in between. Germline V gene sequence: CDR1 MNHEY, CDR2 SVGEGT. The CDR3 loop spans 15 amino acids.

The chain carries TRBV10-3 and TRBJ2-7; D is perhaps TRBD1 (5 bases). The germline CDR1 and CDR2 sequences are ENHRY and SYGVKD. The V and J ends lost 3 bases and 3 bases respectively, with 18 bases between them. This CDR3 contains 16 residues. CDR3 sequence: CAISEGPSGQNYEQYF. DNA for the CDR3: TGTGCCATCAGTGAAGGGCCGTCCGGACAAAACTACGAGCAGTACTTC.

J is TRBJ1-1 and V is TRBV5-4; perhaps TRBD1 as D (5 bases). Trimming stripped 2 bases from V and 1 base from J, with 12 bases between. The CDR3 totals 15 residues. The germline V gene encodes CDR1 SGHNT and CDR2 YYREEE (reference sequence). In DNA, the CDR3 is TGTGCCAGCAGCTTACCAAGTCAGGGGAACACTGAAGCTTTCTTT. Residues: CASSLPSQGNTEAFF.

The V and J genes are TRBV4-2 and TRBJ1-6, with a weak D call TRBD1 (5 bases). Trimming stripped 4 bases from V and 10 bases from J, with 20 bases between. The CDR3 sequence is 16 residues long. Germline CDR1 LGHNA, CDR2 YNFKEQ. The CDR3 sequence: CASSPSFGTLKSPLHF. The DNA for the CDR3 is TGTGCCAGCAGCCCGTCTTTTGGGACCCTAAAATCACCCCTCCACTTT.

This sequence joins TRBV6-2 or TRBV6-3 and TRBJ2-7; 7 bases are a match to TRBD2. Germline trimming cut 6 bases from V and 3 bases from J; bases unmatched to any gene: 11. Germline CDR1 is MNHEY and CDR2 is SVGEGT. The CDR3 totals 15 residues. CDR3 sequence reads: CASSSARGGFYEQYF. CDR3 sequence (DNA): TGTGCCAGCAGCTCAGCCCGGGGAGGGTTCTACGAGCAGTACTTC.

The V call is TRBV5-4, the J call TRBJ1-1, with 7 bases identical to TRBD1. The CDR3 loop spans 15 amino acids. Germline V gene lookup returns CDR1 SGHNT and CDR2 YYREEE (reference sequence). V was clipped by 0 bases and J by 1 base; unmatched bases: 3. The CDR3 coding sequence is TGTGCCAGCAGCTTGGCAGGGGGGGGGAACACTGAAGCTTTCTTT. Its translation is CASSLAGGGNTEAFF.